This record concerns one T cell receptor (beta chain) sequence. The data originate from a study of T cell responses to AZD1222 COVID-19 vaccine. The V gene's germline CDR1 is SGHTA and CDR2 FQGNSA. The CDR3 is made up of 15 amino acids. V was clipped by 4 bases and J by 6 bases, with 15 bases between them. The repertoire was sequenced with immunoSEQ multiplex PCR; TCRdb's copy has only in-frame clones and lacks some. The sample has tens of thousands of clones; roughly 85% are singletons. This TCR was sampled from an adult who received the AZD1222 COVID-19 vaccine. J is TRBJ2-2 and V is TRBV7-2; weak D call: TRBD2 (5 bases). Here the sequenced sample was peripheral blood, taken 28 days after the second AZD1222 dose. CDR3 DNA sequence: TGTGCCAGCAGCTACGCACCCCCCGGGGCCGGGGAGCTGTTTTTT. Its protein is CASSYAPPGAGELFF. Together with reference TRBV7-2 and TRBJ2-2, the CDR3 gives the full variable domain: GAGVSQSPSNKVTEKGKDVELRCDPISGHTALYWYRQSLGQGLEFLIYFQGNSAPDKSGLPSDRFSAERTGGSVSTLTIQRTQQEDSAVYLCASSYAPPGAGELFFGEGSRLTVL.